This entry lists 26 T cell receptor beta chains sequenced from one sample in a study of blood T cells in healthy people across ages. A J-beta primer mix and a sample-barcoded 5' primer were used in a second PCR of roughly 7 to 12 cycles. TCRdb independently ran MiXCR on the 5' RACE reads; one entry per CDR3 protein. The sample has about 600,000 distinct CDR3 sequences, around 50% seen once; the top ten hold about 22%. Sequencing was done on a sample of blood. Receptors originate from a man of 80 years or more in good health.

The V call is TRBV30, the J call TRBJ1-5; 8 nucleotides match TRBD1. V shed 4 bases and J 6 bases; nucleotides not matched to a gene: 8. CDR1 and CDR2 from the germline V gene are GTSNPN and SVGIG (reference sequence). This CDR3 has 14 residues. The DNA of the CDR3 is TGTGCCTGGAACCACGCAGGGGGCGGTCAGCCCCAGCATTTT. Translated: CAWNHAGGGQPQHF.

This clonotype showed up just once. This rearrangement joins TRBV24-1 to TRBJ2-1; D possibly corresponds to TRBD2 (5 bases). Trimming left V 5 bases short and J 7 bases short, with 20 bases between. The CDR3 consists of 16 residues. Germline CDR1 KGHDR, CDR2 SFDVKD. DNA of the CDR3: TGTGCCACCAGTGCCCGAAGAGGGAATAATGTGAATGAGCAGTTCTTC. Protein sequence: CATSARRGNNVNEQFF.

This clonotype was counted once. CDR3 DNA: TGTGCCAGCAGCCTGCGGGGCGGGGGCGCCTACAATGAGCAGTACTTC. Amino acid sequence: CASSLRGGGAYNEQYF. This chain connects TRBV6-2 or TRBV6-3 to TRBJ2-1; TRBD2 is a possible D gene (7 bases). Judging by the DNA end, TRBJ2-7 fits better; the J call may be wrong. CDR3 length: 16 amino acids. Looked up from germline, CDR1 is MNHEY and CDR2 is SVGEGT.

The gene calls are TRBV27 and TRBJ2-2; D possibly corresponds to TRBD1 (6 bases). From germline, CDR1 is MNHEY and CDR2 SMNVEV (reference sequence). The CDR3 sequence is 13 residues long. Deletions cut 10 bases from V and 3 bases from J, with 12 bases between. DNA for the CDR3: TGTGCCACCCGACCAGGGGACACCGGGGAGCTGTTTTTT. Translation gives CATRPGDTGELFF.

This chain links TRBV29-1 with TRBJ2-4; D tentatively reads TRBD1 or TRBD2 (6 bases each). V lost 7 bases, J lost 6 bases, and 16 bases lay in between. CDR1 and CDR2 from the germline V gene are SQVTM and ANQGSEA. The CDR3 runs 13 residues. The CDR3 protein is CSGLGGRGNIQYF. DNA for the CDR3: TGCAGCGGCCTGGGGGGCCGCGGAAACATTCAGTACTTC.

V and J are TRBV7-2 and TRBJ1-2, with 9 bases lining up with TRBD1. After removal of 3 bases from V and 5 bases from J, the junction contained 4 bases not matched to a gene. The CDR3 runs to 14 residues. The V gene's germline CDR1 is SGHTA and CDR2 FQGNSA. The CDR3 bases are TGTGCCAGCAGCTTGAACAGGGGGCGGTATGGCTACACCTTC. Protein sequence: CASSLNRGRYGYTF.

The chain has TRBV7-2 and TRBJ1-3; D may be TRBD1 (5 bases). CDR3 length equals 17 residues. Deletions cut 5 bases from V and 0 bases from J, with 17 bases between. Germline-derived CDR1 and CDR2 are SGHTA and FQGNSA. In DNA form, the CDR3 reads TGTGCCAGCAGCCTCGCCGGGACCGTCGTCTCTGGAAACACCATATATTTT. Translation: CASSLAGTVVSGNTIYF. The full variable domain, with the rest looked up from reference TRBV7-2 and TRBJ1-3, is GAGVSQSPSNKVTEKGKDVELRCDPISGHTALYWYRQSLGQGLEFLIYFQGNSAPDKSGLPSDRFSAERTGGSVSTLTIQRTQQEDSAVYLCASSLAGTVVSGNTIYFGEGSWLTVV.

The chain links TRBV12-5 to TRBJ2-1, with a tentative D call TRBD2 (5 bases). The CDR3 has 13 amino acids. Trimming cost V 0 bases and J 7 bases, with 7 bases left between them. Germline CDR1 LGHNT, CDR2 FRNRAP. The CDR3: CASGLVEVNEQFF. The CDR3 nucleotides read TGTGCTAGTGGTTTGGTGGAGGTGAATGAGCAGTTCTTC.

This clonotype was seen more than once but under ten times. The J gene is TRBJ2-2, the V gene TRBV6-5, with 7 bases aligning to TRBD2. The CDR3 contains 15 residues. Germline CDR1 and CDR2: MNHEY and SVGAGI. The V and J ends lost 2 bases and 1 base, in that order; junction bases with no gene match: 1. CDR3 sequence: CASSYASGNTGELFF. CDR3 sequence (DNA): TGTGCCAGCAGTTACGCTAGCGGGAACACCGGGGAGCTGTTTTTT.

This chain connects TRBV20-1 to TRBJ1-6; no reliable D call. V was cut by 3 bases and J by 9 bases, with 18 bases left in between. The germline CDR1 and CDR2 sequences are DFQATT and SNEGSKA (reference sequence). CDR3 length: 15 residues. This CDR3 is CSASTGPQGISPLHF. CDR3 bases: TGCAGTGCTAGTACGGGCCCCCAAGGGATTTCACCCCTCCACTTT.

The CDR3 nucleotides read TGCAGTGCTAGAGATTACGGACAGGGGCCCGGGGGAACCTACGAGCAGTACTTC. It specifies CSARDYGQGPGGTYEQYF. The V and J genes are TRBV20-1 and TRBJ2-7, with 9 bases matching TRBD1. The junction had 14 bases not matched to a gene; V was cut back by 0 bases and J by 2 bases. The CDR3 consists of 18 residues. CDR1 and CDR2 (germline): DFQATT, SNEGSKA (reference sequence).

This clonotype was picked up a small number of times. The CDR3 spells CASTDAGTSGPQQFF. In nucleotides, the CDR3 is TGTGCCAGCACCGACGCCGGGACTAGCGGCCCCCAGCAGTTCTTC. This chain joins TRBV28 and TRBJ2-1; 11 bases align to TRBD2. V lost 7 bases, J lost 11 bases, and 13 bases stayed unmatched. Per germline, CDR1 MDHEN and CDR2 SYDVKM. The CDR3 is 15 amino acids.

Points on this clonotype: A read error may produce the germline difference seen at one junction end. The chain couples TRBV5-8 to TRBJ2-1; 14 bases are a match to TRBD2. This CDR3 is 16 amino acids long. Germline CDR1 and CDR2: SGHTS and YDEGEE. The CDR3, as DNA: TGTGCTAGCAGCCGCCGACTAGCGGGAGGGAACAATGAGCAGTTCTTC. Translation: CASSRRLAGGNNEQFF.

This clonotype was detected ten times or more. V is TRBV6-6 and J is TRBJ1-5; D may be TRBD1 (6 bases). CDR1 and CDR2 from the germline V gene are MNHNY and SVGAGI (reference sequence). V lost 0 bases to trimming and J lost 7 bases, with 13 bases between them. The CDR3 is made up of 15 amino acids. DNA for the CDR3: TGTGCCAGCAGTTACTCGTACAGGGAGGGGCAGCCCCAGCATTTT. Translating it yields CASSYSYREGQPQHF.

This clonotype was detected ten times or more. The rearrangement uses TRBV27 and TRBJ2-3; the D is unclear. CDR3 size: 14 residues. V gave up 3 bases and J gave up 5 bases, with 12 bases separating them. Per germline, CDR1 MNHEY and CDR2 SMNVEV (reference sequence). The CDR3 DNA follows: TGTGCCAGCAGTTTCCGGTCTAGTAGAGATACGCAGTATTTT. Protein sequence: CASSFRSSRDTQYF.

Comments on this clonotype: It may be a read error: a sequence one base away is much more abundant. The chain is built from TRBV20-1 and TRBJ2-7; no definite D call. Germline V gene sequence: CDR1 DFQATT, CDR2 SNEGSKA (reference sequence). Trimming cost V 3 bases and J 7 bases, with 13 bases left between them. This CDR3 contains 12 residues. The CDR3 sequence is CSASGNYNEQYF. CDR3 nucleotide sequence: TGCAGTGCTAGCGGAAATTACAATGAGCAGTACTTC.

This clonotype was observed a handful of times. The V gene is TRBV7-9, the J gene TRBJ2-1, with a possible D match to TRBD2 (5 bases). The germline gives CDR1 SEHNR, CDR2 FQNEAQ (reference sequence). V was pared by 4 bases and J by 13 bases, with 11 bases between. The CDR3 runs 11 residues. Here the CDR3 DNA reads TGTGCCAGCAGCTCTACGAGGGAACAGTTCTTC. Its protein is CASSSTREQFF.

This chain links TRBV3-1 with TRBJ1-2; D gene uncertain. This CDR3 contains 11 residues. V was clipped by 7 bases and J by 5 bases, with 8 bases between them. From germline, CDR1 is LGHDT and CDR2 YNNKEL (reference sequence). CDR3 sequence: CASMSGYGYTF. The CDR3 nucleotides are TGTGCCAGCATGAGCGGTTATGGCTACACCTTC.

The gene calls are TRBV24-1 and TRBJ2-1; D call uncertain. The V gene's germline CDR1 is KGHDR and CDR2 SFDVKD. The V end was cut by 3 bases, the J end by 7 bases, with 9 bases between. This CDR3 spans 13 amino acids. The CDR3 region has the DNA TGTGCCACCAGTGATGCCGACTTGAATGAGCAGTTCTTC. This translates into CATSDADLNEQFF.

As to this clonotype: A much larger clone lies one base from this, so it may be a read error. The V and J genes are TRBV7-9 and TRBJ2-1; 7 positions match TRBD1. V was pared by 4 bases and J by 13 bases, with 16 bases of the junction left unmatched. Germline values: CDR1 SEHNR, CDR2 FQNEAQ (reference sequence). The CDR3 consists of 15 residues. In DNA, the CDR3 is TGTGCCAGCAGCTGGCTCTTGACAGGGCAAGAGACCCAGTTCTTC. This translates into CASSWLLTGQETQFF.

The chain carries TRBV29-1 and TRBJ1-4; 10 bases map to TRBD1. CDR1 is SQVTM, CDR2 ANQGSEA, per germline. There are 17 residues in the CDR3. Trimming removed 7 bases from V and 7 bases from J; junction bases left unmatched: 18. The CDR3 here is CSGRTAGQGPSGEKLFF. The CDR3 bases are TGCAGCGGGAGAACCGCGGGACAGGGGCCCAGTGGTGAAAAACTGTTTTTT.

The rearrangement joins TRBV7-2 to TRBJ1-5, with D possibly matching TRBD1 (6 bases). The germline gives CDR1 SGHTA, CDR2 FQGNSA. V lost 2 bases, J lost 8 bases, and 10 bases lay in between. The CDR3 loop spans 13 amino acids. The CDR3 protein is CASSLRGREPQHF. In nucleotides, the CDR3 is TGTGCCAGCAGCTTAAGGGGGAGGGAGCCCCAGCATTTT.

CDR3 sequence: CASSLTATNTEAFF. In DNA, the CDR3 is TGTGCCAGCAGCTTAACGGCCACAAACACTGAAGCTTTCTTT. V and J are TRBV7-3 and TRBJ1-1; no clear D. The length of the CDR3 is 14 residues. The ends were cut back, 0 bases at V and 2 bases at J, with 7 bases in the middle. In germline, CDR1 is SGHTA, CDR2 FQGTGA.

V is TRBV12-3 or TRBV12-4 and J is TRBJ2-5; TRBD1 matches 11 bases. The V and J ends lost 5 bases and 6 bases, in that order; junction bases with no gene match: 8. The length of the CDR3 is 15 residues. CDR3: CASSPSGTGGKTQYF. CDR3 DNA sequence: TGTGCCAGCAGTCCCTCCGGGACAGGGGGGAAGACCCAGTACTTC.

This clonotype was counted a few times. J is TRBJ2-3 and V is TRBV24-1, with D maybe TRBD1 (5 bases). Germline CDR1 KGHDR, CDR2 SFDVKD. CDR3 size: 13 residues. The ends were cut back, 4 bases at V and 3 bases at J, with 7 bases in the middle. The CDR3 reads CATSEGVTDTQYF. For the CDR3, the DNA is TGTGCCACCAGTGAAGGGGTTACAGATACGCAGTATTTT.

This chain joins TRBV12-3 or TRBV12-4 and TRBJ2-5; 10 nucleotides match TRBD2. The junction had 11 bases not matched to a gene; V was cut back by 3 bases and J by 1 base. The CDR3 consists of 18 residues. The CDR3 sequence is CASSFLREAGGLQETQYF. The CDR3 region has the DNA TGTGCCAGCAGTTTCCTTAGGGAAGCGGGGGGGCTCCAAGAGACCCAGTACTTC.